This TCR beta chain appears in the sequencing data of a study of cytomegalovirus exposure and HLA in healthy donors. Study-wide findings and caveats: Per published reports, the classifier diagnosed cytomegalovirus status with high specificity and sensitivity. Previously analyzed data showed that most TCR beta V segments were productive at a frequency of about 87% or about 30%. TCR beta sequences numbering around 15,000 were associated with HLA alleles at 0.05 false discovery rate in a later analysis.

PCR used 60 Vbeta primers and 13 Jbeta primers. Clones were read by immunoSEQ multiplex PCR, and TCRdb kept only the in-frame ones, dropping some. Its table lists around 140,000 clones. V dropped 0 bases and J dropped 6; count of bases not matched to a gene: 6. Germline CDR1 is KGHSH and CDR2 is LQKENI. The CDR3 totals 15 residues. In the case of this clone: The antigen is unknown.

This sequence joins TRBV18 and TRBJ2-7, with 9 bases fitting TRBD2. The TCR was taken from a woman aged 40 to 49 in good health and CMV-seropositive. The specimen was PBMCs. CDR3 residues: CASSPPGSGSVEQYF. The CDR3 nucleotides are TGTGCCAGCTCACCACCGGGTAGCGGGAGCGTCGAGCAGTACTTC.